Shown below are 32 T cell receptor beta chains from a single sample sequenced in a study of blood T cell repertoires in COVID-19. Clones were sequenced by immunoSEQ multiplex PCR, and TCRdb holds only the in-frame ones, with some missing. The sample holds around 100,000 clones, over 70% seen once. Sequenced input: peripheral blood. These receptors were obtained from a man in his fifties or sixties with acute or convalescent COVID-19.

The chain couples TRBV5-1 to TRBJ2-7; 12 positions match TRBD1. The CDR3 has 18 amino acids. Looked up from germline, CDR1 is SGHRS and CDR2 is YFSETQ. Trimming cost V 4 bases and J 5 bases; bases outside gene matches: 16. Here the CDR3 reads CASSLAPSGTGGENEQYV. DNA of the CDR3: TGCGCCAGCAGCCTAGCCCCCTCGGGGACAGGGGGCGAAAACGAGCAGTACGTC.

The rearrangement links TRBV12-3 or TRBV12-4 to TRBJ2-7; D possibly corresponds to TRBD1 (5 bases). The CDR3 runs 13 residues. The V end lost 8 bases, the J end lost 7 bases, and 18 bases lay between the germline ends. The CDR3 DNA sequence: TGTGCCAGCGGTCCGGACATCTTGGAGGAGCAGTACTTC. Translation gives CASGPDILEEQYF.

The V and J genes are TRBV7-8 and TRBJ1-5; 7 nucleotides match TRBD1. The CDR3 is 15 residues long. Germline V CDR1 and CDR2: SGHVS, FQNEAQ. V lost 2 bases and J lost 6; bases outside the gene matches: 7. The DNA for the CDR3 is TGTGCCAGCAGCTTACAACAGGGGTTGGGTCAGCCCCAGCATTTT. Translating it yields CASSLQQGLGQPQHF.

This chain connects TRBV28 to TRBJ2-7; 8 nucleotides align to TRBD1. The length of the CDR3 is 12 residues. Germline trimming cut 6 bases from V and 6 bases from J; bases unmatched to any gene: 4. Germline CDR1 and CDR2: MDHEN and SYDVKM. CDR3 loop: CASRTTGGEQYF. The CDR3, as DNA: TGTGCCAGCAGAACTACAGGGGGCGAGCAGTACTTC.

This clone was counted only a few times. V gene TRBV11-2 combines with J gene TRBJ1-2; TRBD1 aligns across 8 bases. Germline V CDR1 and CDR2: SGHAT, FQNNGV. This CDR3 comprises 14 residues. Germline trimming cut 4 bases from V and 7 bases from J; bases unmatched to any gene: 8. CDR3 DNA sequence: TGTGCCAGCAGCTCGGGACAGGTTTTGGGTGGCTACACCTTC. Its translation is CASSSGQVLGGYTF.

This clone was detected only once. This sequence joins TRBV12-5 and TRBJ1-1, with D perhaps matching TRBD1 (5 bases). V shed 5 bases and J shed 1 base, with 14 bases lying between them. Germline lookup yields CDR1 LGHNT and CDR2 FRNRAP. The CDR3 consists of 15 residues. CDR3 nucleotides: TGTGCTAGTGGTCCCTCAGGGACTTCGAACACTGAAGCTTTCTTT. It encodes CASGPSGTSNTEAFF. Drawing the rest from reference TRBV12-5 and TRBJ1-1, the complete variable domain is DARVTQTPRHKVTEMGQEVTMRCQPILGHNTVFWYRQTMMQGLELLAYFRNRAPLDDSGMPKDRFSAEMPDATLATLKIQPSEPRDSAVYFCASGPSGTSNTEAFFGQGTRLTVV.

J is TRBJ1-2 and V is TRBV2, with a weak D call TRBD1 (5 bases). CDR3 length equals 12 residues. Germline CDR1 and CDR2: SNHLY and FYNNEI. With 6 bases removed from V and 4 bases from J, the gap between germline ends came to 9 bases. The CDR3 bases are TGTGCCAGCAGGGAGACAGTCTATGGCTACACCTTC. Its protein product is CASRETVYGYTF.

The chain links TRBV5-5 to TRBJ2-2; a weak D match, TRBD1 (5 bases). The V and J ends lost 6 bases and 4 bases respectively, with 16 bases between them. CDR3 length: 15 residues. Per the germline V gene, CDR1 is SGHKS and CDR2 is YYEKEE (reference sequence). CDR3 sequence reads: CASMAGMGATGELFF. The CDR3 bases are TGTGCCAGCATGGCAGGGATGGGTGCCACCGGGGAGCTGTTTTTT.

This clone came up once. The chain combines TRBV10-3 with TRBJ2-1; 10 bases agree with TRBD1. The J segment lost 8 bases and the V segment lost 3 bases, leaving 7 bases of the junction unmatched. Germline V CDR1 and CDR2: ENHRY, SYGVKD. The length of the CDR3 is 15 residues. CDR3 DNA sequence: TGTGCCATCAGTGAACGACAGGGGGCGCGTCATGAGCAGTTCTTC. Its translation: CAISERQGARHEQFF.

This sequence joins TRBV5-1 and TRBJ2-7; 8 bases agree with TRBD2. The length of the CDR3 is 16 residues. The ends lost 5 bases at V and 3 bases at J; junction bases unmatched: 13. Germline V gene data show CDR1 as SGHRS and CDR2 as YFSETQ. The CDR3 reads CASSSQAGDGGYEQYF. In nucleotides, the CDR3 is TGCGCCAGCAGTTCCCAAGCGGGGGACGGGGGCTACGAGCAGTACTTC.

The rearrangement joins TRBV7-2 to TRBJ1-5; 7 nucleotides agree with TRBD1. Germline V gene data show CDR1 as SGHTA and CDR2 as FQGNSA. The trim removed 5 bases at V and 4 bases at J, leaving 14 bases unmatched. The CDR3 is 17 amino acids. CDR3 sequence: CASSPGQGVGWNQPQHF. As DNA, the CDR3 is TGTGCCAGCAGCCCTGGGCAGGGGGTTGGGTGGAATCAGCCCCAGCATTTT.

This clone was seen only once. CDR3 DNA sequence: TGTGCCAGCAGCGGGTATAGCGGGGGGACGCAGTATTTT. Translated: CASSGYSGGTQYF. The chain combines TRBV9 with TRBJ2-3, with TRBD2 identical over 10 bases. The junction had 4 bases not matched to a gene; V was cut back by 3 bases and J by 9 bases. Germline assignment: CDR1 SGDLS and CDR2 YYNGEE. This CDR3 spans 13 amino acids.

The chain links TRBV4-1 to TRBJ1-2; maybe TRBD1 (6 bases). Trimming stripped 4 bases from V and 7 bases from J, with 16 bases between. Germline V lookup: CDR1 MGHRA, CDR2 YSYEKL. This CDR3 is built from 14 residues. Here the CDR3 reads CASSLGGGAGGYTF. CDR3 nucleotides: TGCGCCAGCAGCCTCGGTGGGGGGGCTGGTGGCTACACCTTC.

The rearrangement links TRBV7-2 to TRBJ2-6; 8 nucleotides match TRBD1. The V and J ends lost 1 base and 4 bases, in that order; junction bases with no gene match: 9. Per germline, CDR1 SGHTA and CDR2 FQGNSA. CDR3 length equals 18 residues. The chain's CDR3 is CASSLVGQGAPGANVLTF. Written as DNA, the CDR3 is TGTGCCAGCAGCTTAGTTGGGCAGGGGGCGCCCGGGGCCAACGTCCTGACTTTC. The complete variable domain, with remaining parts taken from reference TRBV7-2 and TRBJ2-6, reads GAGVSQSPSNKVTEKGKDVELRCDPISGHTALYWYRQSLGQGLEFLIYFQGNSAPDKSGLPSDRFSAERTGGSVSTLTIQRTQQEDSAVYLCASSLVGQGAPGANVLTFGAGSRLTVL.

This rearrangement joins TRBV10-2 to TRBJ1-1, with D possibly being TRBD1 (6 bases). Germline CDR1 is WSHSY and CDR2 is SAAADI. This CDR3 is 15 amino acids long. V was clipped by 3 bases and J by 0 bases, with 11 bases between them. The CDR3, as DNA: TGCGCCAGCAGTGAAACAGGGAACTTGAACACTGAAGCTTTCTTT. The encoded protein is CASSETGNLNTEAFF.

CDR3 DNA sequence: TGTGCCAGCAGTTTAGCGGCGGGATATGGCTACACCTTC. Translation: CASSLAAGYGYTF. The V gene is TRBV27, the J gene TRBJ1-2; no firm D call. The V gene lost 2 bases and the J gene lost 5 bases, with 9 bases spanning the gap. CDR1 MNHEY and CDR2 SMNVEV come from the germline V gene (reference sequence). This CDR3 has 13 residues.

DNA of the CDR3: TGCGCCAGCAGGGGGCGGACAGGGTACACTGAAGCTTTCTTT. This codes for CASRGRTGYTEAFF. This chain links TRBV5-1 with TRBJ1-1; 8 bases match TRBD1. Per the germline V gene, CDR1 is SGHRS and CDR2 is YFSETQ. V shed 5 bases and J 3 bases; nucleotides not matched to a gene: 6. This CDR3 region has 14 residues.

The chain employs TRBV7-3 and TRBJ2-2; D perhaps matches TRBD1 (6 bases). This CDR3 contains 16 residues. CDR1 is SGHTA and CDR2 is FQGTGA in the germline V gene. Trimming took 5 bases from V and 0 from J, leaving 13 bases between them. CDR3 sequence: CASSPSRDTNTGELFF. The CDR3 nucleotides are TGTGCCAGCAGCCCGAGCCGGGACACGAACACCGGGGAGCTGTTTTTT.

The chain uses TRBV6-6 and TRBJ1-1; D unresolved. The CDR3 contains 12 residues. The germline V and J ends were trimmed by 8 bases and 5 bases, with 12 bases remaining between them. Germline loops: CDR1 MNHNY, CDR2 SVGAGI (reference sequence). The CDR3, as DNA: TGTGCCAGCGGGAGAACCTTAACTGAAGCTTTCTTT. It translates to CASGRTLTEAFF.

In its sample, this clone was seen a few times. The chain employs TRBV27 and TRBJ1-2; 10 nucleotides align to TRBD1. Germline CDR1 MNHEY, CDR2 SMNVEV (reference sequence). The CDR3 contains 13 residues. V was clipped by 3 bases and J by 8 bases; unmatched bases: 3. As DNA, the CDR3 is TGTGCCAGCAGTTTGGGACAGGGGAGAGGCTACACCTTC. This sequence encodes CASSLGQGRGYTF.

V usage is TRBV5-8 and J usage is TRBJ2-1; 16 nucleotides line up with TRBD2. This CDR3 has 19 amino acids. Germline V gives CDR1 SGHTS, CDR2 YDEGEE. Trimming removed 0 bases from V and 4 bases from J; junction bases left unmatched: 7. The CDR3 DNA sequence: TGTGCCAGCAGCTTGGCCGGGACTAGCGGGGGGGCCCTTTACAATGAGCAGTTCTTC. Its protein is CASSLAGTSGGALYNEQFF.

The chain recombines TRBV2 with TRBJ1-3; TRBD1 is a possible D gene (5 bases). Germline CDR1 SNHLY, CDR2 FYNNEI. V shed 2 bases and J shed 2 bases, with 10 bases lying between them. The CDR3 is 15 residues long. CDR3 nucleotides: TGTGCCAGCAGTGAACAGGGCAGGGCTGGAAACACCATATATTTT. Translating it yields CASSEQGRAGNTIYF.

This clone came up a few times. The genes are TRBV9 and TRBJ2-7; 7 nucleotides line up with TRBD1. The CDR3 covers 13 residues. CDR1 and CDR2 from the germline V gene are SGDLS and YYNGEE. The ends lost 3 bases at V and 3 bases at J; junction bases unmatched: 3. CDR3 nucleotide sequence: TGTGCCAGCAGCGCCGCAGGGGGCTACGAGCAGTACTTC. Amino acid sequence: CASSAAGGYEQYF.

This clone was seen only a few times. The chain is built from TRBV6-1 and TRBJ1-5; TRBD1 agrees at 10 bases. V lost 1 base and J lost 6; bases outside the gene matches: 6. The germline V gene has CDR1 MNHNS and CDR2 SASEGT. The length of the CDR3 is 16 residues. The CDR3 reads CASSEGFGTGVQPQHF. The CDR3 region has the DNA TGTGCCAGCAGTGAAGGGTTCGGGACAGGGGTTCAGCCCCAGCATTTT.

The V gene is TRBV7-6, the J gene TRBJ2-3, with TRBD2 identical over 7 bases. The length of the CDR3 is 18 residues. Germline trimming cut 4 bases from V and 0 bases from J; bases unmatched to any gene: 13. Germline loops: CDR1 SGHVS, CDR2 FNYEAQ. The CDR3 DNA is TGTGCCAGCAGCTCACCGTTGGGGAGGGTTACTAGCACAGATACGCAGTATTTT. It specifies CASSSPLGRVTSTDTQYF.

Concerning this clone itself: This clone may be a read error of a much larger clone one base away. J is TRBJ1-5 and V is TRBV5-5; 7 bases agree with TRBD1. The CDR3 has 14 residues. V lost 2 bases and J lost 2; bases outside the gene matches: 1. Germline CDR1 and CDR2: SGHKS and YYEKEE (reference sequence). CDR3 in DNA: TGTGCCAGCAGCTTAGACAGGGGCAATCAGCCCCAGCATTTT. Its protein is CASSLDRGNQPQHF.

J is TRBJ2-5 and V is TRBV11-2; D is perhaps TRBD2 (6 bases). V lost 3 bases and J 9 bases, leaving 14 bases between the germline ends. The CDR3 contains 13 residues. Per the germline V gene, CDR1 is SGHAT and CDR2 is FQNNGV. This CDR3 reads CASSLVGSGAQYF. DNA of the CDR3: TGTGCCAGCAGCTTGGTTGGTTCGGGGGCCCAGTACTTC. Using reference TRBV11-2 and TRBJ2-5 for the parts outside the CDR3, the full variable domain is EAGVAQSPRYKIIEKRQSVAFWCNPISGHATLYWYQQILGQGPKLLIQFQNNGVVDDSQLPKDRFSAERLKGVDSTLKIQPAKLEDSAVYLCASSLVGSGAQYFGPGTRLLVL.

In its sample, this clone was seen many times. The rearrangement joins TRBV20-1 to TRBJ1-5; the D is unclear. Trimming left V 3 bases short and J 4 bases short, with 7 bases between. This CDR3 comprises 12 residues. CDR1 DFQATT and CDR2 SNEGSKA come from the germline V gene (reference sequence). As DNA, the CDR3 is TGCAGTGCTAGTGTACGGAATCAGCCCCAGCATTTT. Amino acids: CSASVRNQPQHF.

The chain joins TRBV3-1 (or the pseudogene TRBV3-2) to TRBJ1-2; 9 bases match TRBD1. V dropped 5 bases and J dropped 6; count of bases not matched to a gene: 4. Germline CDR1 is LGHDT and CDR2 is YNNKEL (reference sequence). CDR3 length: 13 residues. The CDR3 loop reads CASSGTGGDGYTF. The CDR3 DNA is TGTGCCAGCAGCGGTACAGGGGGCGATGGCTACACCTTC.

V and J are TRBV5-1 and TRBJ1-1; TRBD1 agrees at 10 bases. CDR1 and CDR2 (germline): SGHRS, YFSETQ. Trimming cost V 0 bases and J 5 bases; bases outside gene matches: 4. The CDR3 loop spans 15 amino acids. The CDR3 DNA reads TGCGCCAGCAGCTTGGGACAGGGGGCAGGTACTGAAGCTTTCTTT. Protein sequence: CASSLGQGAGTEAFF.

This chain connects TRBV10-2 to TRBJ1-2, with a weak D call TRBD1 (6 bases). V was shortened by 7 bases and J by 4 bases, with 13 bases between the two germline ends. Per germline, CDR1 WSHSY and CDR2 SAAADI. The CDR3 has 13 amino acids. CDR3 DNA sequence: TGCGCCAGCAAGAACAGGGCCAGCTATGGCTACACCTTC. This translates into CASKNRASYGYTF.

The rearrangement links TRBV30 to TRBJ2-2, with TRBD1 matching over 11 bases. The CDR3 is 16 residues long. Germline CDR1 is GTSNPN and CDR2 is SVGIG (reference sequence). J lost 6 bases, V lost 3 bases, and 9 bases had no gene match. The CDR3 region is CAWSEDRGQLAGELFF. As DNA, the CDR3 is TGTGCCTGGAGCGAGGACAGGGGGCAATTAGCCGGGGAGCTGTTTTTT.